Each of the 22 T cell receptor beta chains below was sequenced from the same sample in a study of spatial heterogeneity in lung cancer. Overall study results and limits: Tumors with more nonsynonymous mutations had more expanded intratumoral alpha and beta TCRs.

TCRdb passed the 5' RACE reads through MiXCR, listing each CDR3 protein once. The sample shows about 100,000 distinct CDR3 sequences, around 4.3% of them seen only once. Sample time point: sample taken at primary tumor resection. Their antigens remain unidentified. The specimen was lung tumor tissue, collected at surgery. The source of these receptors is a male donor with early-stage non-small cell lung cancer.

There are many counts of this clonotype. The J gene is TRBJ2-6, the V gene TRBV19, with unresolved D. The V gene lost 10 bases and the J gene lost 1 base, with 32 bases spanning the gap. The CDR3 is 21 amino acids. CDR1 is LNHDA and CDR2 is SQIVND in the germline V gene (reference sequence). The CDR3 spells CATSQGISTISSVSGANVLTF. The CDR3 nucleotides are TGTGCCACCTCGCAAGGGATCTCTACCATCTCCTCTGTTTCTGGGGCCAACGTCCTGACTTTC.

This clonotype came up a few times. This rearrangement joins TRBV6-4 to TRBJ1-1; D is undetermined. The germline V gene has CDR1 MRHNA and CDR2 SNTAGT. V lost 4 bases and J 0 bases, leaving 6 bases between the germline ends. CDR3 length: 13 residues. The DNA for the CDR3 is TGTGCCAGCAGTGTTCGGTTGAACACTGAAGCTTTCTTT. It yields the protein CASSVRLNTEAFF.

Many counts were recorded for this clonotype. The chain has TRBV7-6 and TRBJ2-3, with D unclear. The CDR3 is made up of 13 amino acids. V lost 0 bases, J lost 2 bases, and 3 bases lay in between. The germline CDR1 and CDR2 sequences are SGHVS and FNYEAQ. The CDR3 sequence: CASSLANTDTQYF. For the CDR3, the DNA is TGTGCCAGCAGCTTAGCGAACACAGATACGCAGTATTTT. Full variable domain (outside the CDR3, taken from reference TRBV7-6 and TRBJ2-3): GAGVSQSPRYKVTKRGQDVALRCDPISGHVSLYWYRQALGQGPEFLTYFNYEAQQDKSGLPNDRFSAERPEGSISTLTIQRTEQRDSAMYRCASSLANTDTQYFGPGTRLTVL.

As concerns this clonotype: A much larger clone lies one base from this, so it may be a read error. The chain combines TRBV2 with TRBJ1-5; D ambiguous. This CDR3 has 14 amino acids. CDR1 and CDR2 (germline): SNHLY, FYNNEI. CDR3 DNA: TGTGTCAGCAGTGTCTCGAGGACCGATCAGCCCCAGCATTTT. Translation: CVSSVSRTDQPQHF.

The sample holds a few counts of this clonotype. The chain has TRBV6-5 and TRBJ2-1; unclear D gene. Germline CDR1 reads MNHEY; CDR2 reads SVGAGI. Trimming cost V 0 bases and J 9 bases, with 9 bases left between them. There are 13 residues in the CDR3. The CDR3 region is CASSYSKTGEQFF. The CDR3 coding sequence is TGTGCCAGCAGTTACTCGAAGACGGGTGAGCAGTTCTTC.

This clonotype was seen repeatedly, ten times or more. J is TRBJ1-2 and V is TRBV24-1, with TRBD1 identical over 7 bases. The junction had 2 bases not matched to a gene; V was cut back by 3 bases and J by 5 bases. Germline CDR1 and CDR2: KGHDR and SFDVKD. The CDR3 totals 13 residues. The CDR3: CATSDPRGYGYTF. The CDR3 region has the DNA TGTGCCACCAGTGATCCCAGGGGGTATGGCTACACCTTC.

Remarks on this clonotype: This may arise from a read error, as a much more abundant clone is one base away. Given the absence of the conserved phenylalanine or tryptophan at the CDR3 end, a read error is likely. CDR3 sequence (DNA): TGTGCCAGCAGTCCCCTCGCGGGAGAACCCTACAATGAGCAGTTCTTA. This codes for CASSPLAGEPYNEQFL. The chain employs TRBV6-5 and TRBJ2-1, with 7 bases fitting TRBD2. Unmatched junction bases numbered 9, after V lost 5 bases and J lost 2 bases. CDR3 length equals 16 residues. Germline loops: CDR1 MNHEY, CDR2 SVGAGI.

This clonotype was recorded many times. CDR3 in amino acids: CASSRRLNTPTTNEKLFF. CDR3 in DNA: TGTGCCAGCAGTCGCCGCCTAAACACACCCACAACTAATGAAAAACTGTTTTTT. J is TRBJ1-4 and V is TRBV27; D not certain. The length of the CDR3 is 18 residues. Between the trimmed V and J ends, which lost 5 bases and 0 bases, there was a span of 19 bases. The germline CDR1 and CDR2 sequences are MNHEY and SMNVEV (reference sequence).

This clonotype appeared many times. The chain carries TRBV7-2 and TRBJ1-5, with TRBD1 identical over 8 bases. Unmatched junction bases numbered 5, after V lost 5 bases and J lost 2 bases. The CDR3 consists of 15 residues. Per germline, CDR1 SGHTA and CDR2 FQGNSA. DNA for the CDR3: TGTGCCAGCAGCCCGACAGGGGTCGGCAATCAGCCCCAGCATTTT. Residues: CASSPTGVGNQPQHF. Looking up the rest from reference TRBV7-2 and TRBJ1-5 gives the full variable domain: GAGVSQSPSNKVTEKGKDVELRCDPISGHTALYWYRQSLGQGLEFLIYFQGNSAPDKSGLPSDRFSAERTGGSVSTLTIQRTQQEDSAVYLCASSPTGVGNQPQHFGDGTRLSIL.

This clonotype was counted many times. V gene TRBV5-1 combines with J gene TRBJ2-7; D is undetermined. The CDR3 has 14 amino acids. The germline V gene has CDR1 SGHRS and CDR2 YFSETQ. Trimming removed 5 bases at V and 2 bases at J, with 14 bases between. In nucleotides, the CDR3 is TGCGCCAGCAGTTATTTGACCCAAACCTACGAGCAGTACTTC. It encodes CASSYLTQTYEQYF.

At least ten counts were recorded for this clonotype. The rearrangement uses TRBV3-1 and TRBJ2-1; D is possibly TRBD2 (5 bases). CDR1 and CDR2 from the germline V gene are LGHDT and YNNKEL (reference sequence). The V end was cut by 3 bases, the J end by 7 bases, with 10 bases between. This CDR3 spans 13 amino acids. The CDR3 is CASSQDRGNEQFF. In nucleotides, the CDR3 is TGTGCCAGCAGCCAGGACCGCGGGAATGAGCAGTTCTTC.

The table lists this clonotype with many counts. The gene calls are TRBV20-1 and TRBJ2-1; 7 bases line up with TRBD2. Germline V gene lookup returns CDR1 DFQATT and CDR2 SNEGSKA (reference sequence). This CDR3 contains 14 residues. J lost 4 bases, V lost 5 bases, and 8 bases had no gene match. The CDR3 reads CSAREAGRYNEQFF. CDR3 in DNA: TGCAGTGCTCGGGAGGCCGGGAGGTACAATGAGCAGTTCTTC.

At least ten counts were recorded for this clonotype. V usage is TRBV27 and J usage is TRBJ2-1; the D gene could be TRBD1 or TRBD2 (7 bases each). Germline V gene sequence: CDR1 MNHEY, CDR2 SMNVEV (reference sequence). V shed 3 bases and J shed 8 bases, with 17 bases lying between them. This CDR3 region has 15 residues. CDR3 residues: CASSLGRGRFYEQFF. The DNA for the CDR3 is TGTGCCAGCAGTTTGGGGAGGGGGCGCTTCTATGAGCAGTTCTTC.

This clonotype was observed many times. CDR3 DNA sequence: TGCAGTGCTAGAGACGCGACAGGGGGTTTGGACACTGAAGCTTTCTTT. Protein product: CSARDATGGLDTEAFF. The rearrangement joins TRBV20-1 to TRBJ1-1, with TRBD1 matching 9 bases. From germline, CDR1 is DFQATT and CDR2 SNEGSKA (reference sequence). V shed 0 bases and J 3 bases; nucleotides not matched to a gene: 8. This CDR3 region has 16 residues.

V is TRBV5-1 and J is TRBJ1-5; 10 bases match TRBD1. Germline V gives CDR1 SGHRS, CDR2 YFSETQ. Unmatched junction bases numbered 3, after V lost 4 bases and J lost 8 bases. This CDR3 contains 13 residues. The CDR3 here is CASSHGTGEPQHF. The CDR3 nucleotides are TGCGCCAGCAGCCACGGGACAGGGGAGCCCCAGCATTTT.

This clonotype came up many times. This sequence joins TRBV20-1 and TRBJ2-3, with 9 bases matching TRBD2. The trim removed 3 bases at V and 2 bases at J, leaving 9 bases unmatched. The CDR3 runs to 16 residues. From germline, CDR1 is DFQATT and CDR2 SNEGSKA (reference sequence). The CDR3 spells CSASPAGGSFTDTQYF. The CDR3 DNA is TGCAGTGCTAGCCCAGCGGGAGGTAGTTTCACAGATACGCAGTATTTT.

There are many counts of this clonotype. The chain is built from TRBV2 and TRBJ1-5; D gene uncertain. V gave up 8 bases and J gave up 1 base, with 12 bases separating them. Germline values: CDR1 SNHLY, CDR2 FYNNEI. This CDR3 contains 14 residues. DNA of the CDR3: TGTGCCAGCGCCTATCAGTCAAGCAATCAGCCCCAGCATTTT. Encoded protein: CASAYQSSNQPQHF. The whole variable domain, remainder taken from reference TRBV2 and TRBJ1-5, is EPEVTQTPSHQVTQMGQEVILRCVPISNHLYFYWYRQILGQKVEFLVSFYNNEISEKSEIFDDQFSVERPDGSNFTLKIRSTKLEDSAMYFCASAYQSSNQPQHFGDGTRLSIL.

This clonotype was found a few times. The chain uses TRBV28 and TRBJ2-7; D call uncertain. Trimming took off 3 bases at V and 4 bases at J, with 13 bases between the two ends. CDR1 MDHEN and CDR2 SYDVKM come from the germline V gene. The CDR3 length is 14 residues. CDR3 sequence: CASSFSGNLYEQYF. DNA for the CDR3: TGTGCCAGCAGTTTCTCTGGAAACTTATACGAGCAGTACTTC.

This clonotype was seen ten or more times. At one boundary the junction diverges from the germline segment, which might be a read error. CDR3 in amino acids: CASSFGGPGSSF. CDR3 nucleotide sequence: TGTGCCAGCAGTTTCGGGGGACCGGGGAGCTCCTTT. The chain carries TRBV28 and TRBJ2-2, with D possibly matching TRBD2 (6 bases). The CDR3 loop spans 12 amino acids. The germline V gene encodes CDR1 MDHEN and CDR2 SYDVKM.

This clonotype was recorded a few times. The J gene is TRBJ2-1, the V gene TRBV4-1, with D hard to call. Germline V gene lookup returns CDR1 MGHRA and CDR2 YSYEKL. V was shortened by 1 base and J by 5 bases, with 12 bases between the two germline ends. There are 15 residues in the CDR3. This chain's CDR3 is CASSQAHTLDNEQFF. For the CDR3, the DNA is TGCGCCAGCAGCCAAGCGCACACCCTAGACAATGAGCAGTTCTTC.

The sample holds many counts of this clonotype. This chain uses TRBV7-2 with TRBJ2-1; TRBD2 aligns across 7 bases. Unmatched junction bases numbered 7, after V lost 2 bases and J lost 6 bases. The CDR3 covers 15 residues. Germline V CDR1 and CDR2: SGHTA, FQGNSA. CDR3 protein: CASSLIAGRSNEQFF. In DNA, the CDR3 is TGTGCCAGCAGCTTAATAGCGGGCCGTAGCAATGAGCAGTTCTTC.

This clonotype occurred many times. This sequence joins TRBV6-5 and TRBJ1-4, with 7 bases identical to TRBD1. The CDR3 sequence is 12 residues long. Germline V CDR1 and CDR2: MNHEY, SVGAGI. Trimming at V came to 8 bases and at J to 6 bases, leaving 3 bases not matched to a gene. For the CDR3, the DNA is TGTGCCAGCCAGGGGGACGATGAAAAACTGTTTTTT. It yields the protein CASQGDDEKLFF.